These 8 T cell receptor beta chains came from one sample sequenced in a study of cytomegalovirus exposure and HLA in healthy donors. Primers included in the PCR were 60 Vbeta and 13 Jbeta primers. Assay used: immunoSEQ multiplex PCR; TCRdb lists only in-frame clones, some missing. Here the sample spans about 130,000 clones, approximately 83% being singletons. Sequences were obtained from PBMCs. The source of these receptors is a man in his forties or fifties in good health and CMV-seronegative.

The chain recombines TRBV30 with TRBJ2-7, with D maybe TRBD1 (5 bases). Between the trimmed V and J ends, which lost 0 bases and 7 bases, there was a span of 13 bases. Germline values: CDR1 GTSNPN, CDR2 SVGIG (reference sequence). The CDR3 is 13 residues long. In nucleotides, the CDR3 is TGTGCCTGGAGTGTGGCCAGGGCCGGAGAGCAGTACTTC. Amino acids: CAWSVARAGEQYF.

The chain combines TRBV29-1 with TRBJ1-2, with 10 bases aligning to TRBD1. Germline CDR1 and CDR2: SQVTM and ANQGSEA. This CDR3 contains 13 residues. The J segment lost 6 bases and the V segment lost 6 bases, leaving 7 bases of the junction unmatched. This chain's CDR3 is CSVTTGTGDGYTF. Here the CDR3 DNA reads TGCAGCGTGACGACCGGGACAGGGGATGGCTACACCTTC.

The chain recombines TRBV25-1 with TRBJ2-7; 7 nucleotides line up with TRBD1. Germline V gene data show CDR1 as MGHDK and CDR2 as SYGVNS. The CDR3 is made up of 13 amino acids. The V gene end was trimmed by 5 bases and the J gene end by 2 bases; junction bases not matched to a gene: 3. The CDR3 loop is CASSIGTAYEQYF. The DNA for the CDR3 is TGTGCCAGCAGTATCGGGACAGCCTACGAGCAGTACTTC.

This rearrangement joins TRBV2 to TRBJ1-2; possibly TRBD1 for D (5 bases). Germline V gives CDR1 SNHLY, CDR2 FYNNEI. This CDR3 contains 13 residues. V was cut by 5 bases and J by 5 bases, with 12 bases left in between. CDR3 DNA: TGTGCCAGCAGTCCCATGACAGATTATGGCTACACCTTC. Its protein is CASSPMTDYGYTF.

The gene calls are TRBV12-5 and TRBJ1-2, with D unresolved. The germline V gene has CDR1 LGHNT and CDR2 FRNRAP. Trimming removed 0 bases from V and 0 bases from J, with 17 bases in between. The CDR3 runs 18 residues. This CDR3 is CASGLVVAGKPSNYGYTF. In nucleotides, the CDR3 is TGTGCTAGTGGTTTGGTAGTGGCAGGCAAACCTTCTAACTATGGCTACACCTTC. The full variable domain, its missing parts supplied by reference TRBV12-5 and TRBJ1-2, is DARVTQTPRHKVTEMGQEVTMRCQPILGHNTVFWYRQTMMQGLELLAYFRNRAPLDDSGMPKDRFSAEMPDATLATLKIQPSEPRDSAVYFCASGLVVAGKPSNYGYTFGSGTRLTVV.

The chain recombines TRBV19 with TRBJ1-1, with unresolved D. The CDR3 is 12 amino acids. The germline V gene encodes CDR1 LNHDA and CDR2 SQIVND (reference sequence). V was cut by 3 bases and J by 4 bases, with 6 bases left in between. CDR3 residues: CASSIGPTEAFF. CDR3 DNA: TGTGCCAGTAGTATTGGGCCCACTGAAGCTTTCTTT.

J is TRBJ2-3 and V is TRBV5-6, with a weak D call TRBD1 (6 bases). This CDR3 contains 15 residues. Germline V gene data show CDR1 as SGHDT and CDR2 as YYEEEE. The ends were cut back, 7 bases at V and 6 bases at J, with 21 bases in the middle. The CDR3 here is CASRLWGHGWDTQYF. As DNA, the CDR3 is TGTGCCAGCCGGCTCTGGGGGCACGGATGGGATACGCAGTATTTT.

The rearrangement links TRBV10-2 to TRBJ2-1, with a weak D call TRBD2 (6 bases). The CDR3 totals 14 residues. Between the trimmed V and J ends, which lost 7 bases and 8 bases, there was a span of 18 bases. Germline lookup yields CDR1 WSHSY and CDR2 SAAADI. CDR3 sequence reads: CASIRGGIADEQFF. In DNA, the CDR3 is TGCGCCAGCATAAGAGGCGGGATAGCCGATGAGCAGTTCTTC.